This T cell receptor beta chain was obtained from a study of cytomegalovirus exposure and HLA in healthy donors. The CDR3 length is 16 residues. The germline V and J ends were trimmed by 4 bases and 4 bases, with 17 bases remaining between them. Germline CDR1 SEHNR, CDR2 FQNEAQ (reference sequence). The donors were part of the validation cohort, which consisted of under 150 subjects and was separate from the first cohort of about 650 subjects. Findings of the study overall: The study labeled 164 TCR beta chains cytomegalovirus-associated. In vitro experiments confirmed that three CMV-associated chains were specific for CMV antigens. The classifier was said to identify cytomegalovirus status with high specificity and sensitivity.

In regard to this clone: Its antigen is undetermined.

Clones were read by immunoSEQ multiplex PCR, and TCRdb kept only the in-frame ones, dropping some. Among roughly 110,000 clones listed, about 87% were seen once. The rearrangement links TRBV7-9 to TRBJ2-1, with D perhaps matching TRBD2 (7 bases). The TCR was taken from a young woman in good health and CMV-seropositive. The sequencing input was PBMCs. The CDR3 here is CASSWRGGEVYNEQFF. Here the CDR3 DNA reads TGTGCCAGCAGCTGGAGAGGGGGGGAAGTGTACAATGAGCAGTTCTTC.